Included here is one T cell receptor (beta chain) sequence, with context. Its antigen is still unknown. The data are from a study of T cell repertoires in cytomegalovirus infection. From the reads, TCRdb called clonotypes with MiXCR, one entry per CDR3 protein. The top ten clones hold about 19% of a sample with 300,000 to 400,000 distinct CDR3 sequences, almost 30% of them seen once. Germline V gene data show CDR1 as SGHVS and CDR2 as FQNEAQ. The junction had 10 bases not matched to a gene; V was cut back by 5 bases and J by 3 bases. The CDR3 is made up of 16 amino acids. V gene TRBV7-8 combines with J gene TRBJ1-5, with TRBD1 identical over 7 bases. This specimen was cultured PBMCs, taken from culture after CMV antigen stimulation. The receptor was isolated from a human donor in good health (CMV status not recorded). Some clones in this sample may be carry-over from other donors' samples. CDR3 in DNA: TGTGCCAGCAGCGCAGGCCGGGACAGCCACAATCAGCCCCAGCATTTT. Translation: CASSAGRDSHNQPQHF.